The sequence of this TCR beta chain was determined in a study of CD8 T cells in Susac syndrome. Random hexamers served to reverse transcribe roughly 0.45 to 1 ug RNA. TCRdb re-analysed the immunoSEQ multiplex PCR reads in MiXCR, keeping a single row per CDR3 protein. The repertoire holds approximately 160,000 distinct CDR3 sequences, with approximately 94% as singletons. Included as multiple sclerosis controls were treatment-naive patients who had stable or active relapsing-remitting disease. Bulk CD8+ and CD4+ cells came from magnetic negative isolation; CD8+ TEMRA by FACS. The CDR3 contains 11 residues. The germline V gene encodes CDR1 DFQATT and CDR2 SNEGSKA (reference sequence). V lost 6 bases to trimming and J lost 11 bases, with 14 bases between them.

The chain recombines TRBV20-1 with TRBJ2-1, with D perhaps matching TRBD1 or TRBD2 (5 bases each). The clonotype comes from a human donor with multiple sclerosis. Sequenced: CD4+ T cells from PBMCs. CDR3 nucleotides: TGCAGTGCGGAGAGGGGAAGACAGCAGTTCTTC. Translated: CSAERGRQQFF.